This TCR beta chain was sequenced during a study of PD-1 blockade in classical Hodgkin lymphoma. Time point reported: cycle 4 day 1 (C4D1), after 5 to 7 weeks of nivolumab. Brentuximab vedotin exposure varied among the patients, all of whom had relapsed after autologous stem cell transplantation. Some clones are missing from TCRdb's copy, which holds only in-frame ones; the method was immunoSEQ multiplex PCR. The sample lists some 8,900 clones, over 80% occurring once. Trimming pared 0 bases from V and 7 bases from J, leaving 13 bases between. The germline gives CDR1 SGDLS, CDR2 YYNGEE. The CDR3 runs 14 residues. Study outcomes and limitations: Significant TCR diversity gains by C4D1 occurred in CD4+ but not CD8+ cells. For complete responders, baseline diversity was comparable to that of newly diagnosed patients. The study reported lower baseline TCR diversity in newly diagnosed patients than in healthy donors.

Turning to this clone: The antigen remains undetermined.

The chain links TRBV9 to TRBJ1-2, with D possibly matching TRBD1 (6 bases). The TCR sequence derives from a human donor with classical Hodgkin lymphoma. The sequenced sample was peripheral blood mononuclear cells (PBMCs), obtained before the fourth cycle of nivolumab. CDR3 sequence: CASSVEAQGGGYTF. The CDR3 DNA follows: TGTGCCAGCAGCGTAGAGGCACAGGGCGGTGGCTACACCTTC.